This passage covers 32 T cell receptor beta chains from one sample sequenced in a study of blood T cell repertoires in COVID-19. Sequencing was performed with immunoSEQ multiplex PCR; in TCRdb, only in-frame clones are kept and a portion is missing. This table has 140,000 to 150,000 clones, around four fifths appearing once. Material: peripheral blood. All receptors derive from a woman aged 40 to 50 with active or convalescent COVID-19.

This clone was seen a single time. V gene TRBV28 combines with J gene TRBJ1-5; maybe TRBD1 (6 bases). CDR1 and CDR2 from the germline V gene are MDHEN and SYDVKM. Trimming took 4 bases from V and 2 from J, leaving 9 bases between them. The CDR3 length is 14 residues. The CDR3 is CASSSHRGNQPQHF. As DNA, the CDR3 is TGTGCCAGCAGTTCCCACAGGGGCAATCAGCCCCAGCATTTT.

This chain uses TRBV6-5 with TRBJ1-1; 8 positions match TRBD1. From germline, CDR1 is MNHEY and CDR2 SVGAGI. V shed 5 bases, J shed 10 bases, and the junction held 12 bases outside the gene matches. The CDR3 sequence is 14 residues long. CDR3 residues: CASSPPGQGGGAFF. The CDR3 DNA reads as TGTGCCAGCAGTCCTCCCGGACAGGGCGGTGGAGCTTTCTTT.

This chain uses TRBV7-2 with TRBJ1-3; a weak D match, TRBD1 (5 bases). V was trimmed by 2 bases and J by 1 base, leaving 6 bases between them. The germline V gene has CDR1 SGHTA and CDR2 FQGNSA. The CDR3 contains 14 residues. CDR3 nucleotide sequence: TGTGCCAGCAGCTTACCAGGGTCTGGAAACACCATATATTTT. Translated, it gives CASSLPGSGNTIYF. The full variable domain, completed using reference TRBV7-2 and TRBJ1-3, is GAGVSQSPSNKVTEKGKDVELRCDPISGHTALYWYRQSLGQGLEFLIYFQGNSAPDKSGLPSDRFSAERTGGSVSTLTIQRTQQEDSAVYLCASSLPGSGNTIYFGEGSWLTVV.

This clone was counted a single time. V usage is TRBV27 and J usage is TRBJ2-7; 8 bases map to TRBD1. The CDR3 consists of 14 residues. The germline V gene encodes CDR1 MNHEY and CDR2 SMNVEV (reference sequence). After removal of 3 bases from V and 5 bases from J, the junction contained 6 bases not matched to a gene. The CDR3 here is CASSFNRGTHEQYF. The CDR3 DNA reads as TGTGCCAGCAGTTTTAACAGGGGGACCCACGAGCAGTACTTC.

This clone was seen a single time. V and J are TRBV16 and TRBJ1-1; 7 bases align to TRBD1. With 4 bases clipped from V and 10 bases from J, the junction kept 15 bases outside the gene matches. The germline V gene encodes CDR1 KGHSY and CDR2 FQNENV. The CDR3 spans 15 residues. The CDR3 DNA sequence: TGTGCCAGCAGCCCTCAATCCAGGGGGAGAGTAGGAGCTTTCTTT. It yields the protein CASSPQSRGRVGAFF.

The gene calls are TRBV6-2 or TRBV6-3 and TRBJ2-3; tentative D call: TRBD1 (6 bases). There are 17 residues in the CDR3. Trimming shortened V by 0 bases and J by 1 base, and 14 bases separated the two germline ends. The germline CDR1 and CDR2 sequences are MNHEY and SVGEGT. The CDR3 sequence: CASSYSGQSRRTDTQYF. The CDR3 bases are TGTGCCAGCAGTTACTCAGGACAGTCCAGGCGCACAGATACGCAGTATTTT.

The V call is TRBV19, the J call TRBJ1-5, with D possibly TRBD1 on 6 matching bases. The CDR3 has 16 amino acids. The V gene lost 5 bases and the J gene lost 1 base, with 15 bases spanning the gap. Germline CDR1 is LNHDA and CDR2 is SQIVND (reference sequence). CDR3 loop: CASSLQGVTSNQPQHF. The CDR3 nucleotides are TGTGCCAGTAGTTTACAGGGAGTTACGAGCAATCAGCCCCAGCATTTT.

The V gene is TRBV13, the J gene TRBJ2-7; 10 nucleotides line up with TRBD2. The CDR3 has 17 residues. Germline values: CDR1 PRHDT, CDR2 FYEKMQ (reference sequence). V shed 5 bases and J 0 bases; nucleotides not matched to a gene: 10. The CDR3 region is CASSPGPLAGHSYEQYF. In DNA, the CDR3 is TGTGCCAGCAGCCCTGGACCACTAGCGGGACACTCCTACGAGCAGTACTTC.

The chain joins TRBV19 to TRBJ1-2; TRBD1 is a possible D gene (6 bases). Germline CDR1 is LNHDA and CDR2 is SQIVND (reference sequence). This CDR3 spans 15 amino acids. The V end was cut by 4 bases, the J end by 0 bases, with 12 bases between. The CDR3 bases are TGTGCCAGTAGTAAACCGGGACAATCTAACTATGGCTACACCTTC. It codes for CASSKPGQSNYGYTF.

This clone was picked up a small number of times. The chain joins TRBV5-8 to TRBJ1-4, with D possibly TRBD1 on 5 matching bases. Germline V CDR1 and CDR2: SGHTS, YDEGEE. Deletions cut 2 bases from V and 0 bases from J, with 11 bases between. This CDR3 region has 16 residues. In DNA form, the CDR3 reads TGTGCCAGCAGCTTACGGGGGATAGCAACTAATGAAAAACTGTTTTTT. Encoded protein: CASSLRGIATNEKLFF. The entire variable domain, with the rest obtained from reference TRBV5-8 and TRBJ1-4, is as follows: EAGVTQSPTHLIKTRGQQATLRCSPISGHTSVYWYQQALGLGLQFLLWYDEGEERNRGNFPPRFSGRQFPNYSSELNVNALELEDSALYLCASSLRGIATNEKLFFGSGTQLSVL.

The genes are TRBV10-3 and TRBJ1-5; 9 nucleotides match TRBD1. Germline V gene sequence: CDR1 ENHRY, CDR2 SYGVKD. Losses at the gene ends were 10 bases for V and 1 base for J; bases not matched to a gene: 8. This CDR3 contains 15 residues. CDR3 sequence: CATDHGTGSNQPQHF. CDR3 in DNA: TGTGCCACCGACCACGGGACAGGGAGCAATCAGCCCCAGCATTTT.

J is TRBJ1-3 and V is TRBV28; D possibly corresponds to TRBD1 (6 bases). The CDR3 spans 16 residues. Deletions cut 7 bases from V and 4 bases from J, with 20 bases between. The germline CDR1 and CDR2 sequences are MDHEN and SYDVKM. The CDR3 loop reads CASNRDYTAMGNTIYF. The CDR3, as DNA: TGTGCCAGCAACAGGGACTATACCGCTATGGGAAACACCATATATTTT.

The chain joins TRBV6-5 to TRBJ2-7, with a weak D call TRBD2 (6 bases). Germline-derived CDR1 and CDR2 are MNHEY and SVGAGI. Trimming cost V 6 bases and J 2 bases, with 11 bases left between them. This CDR3 contains 13 residues. The CDR3 reads CASSGGPPYEQYF. The CDR3 nucleotides are TGTGCCAGCAGCGGGGGTCCCCCCTACGAGCAGTACTTC.

This chain uses TRBV28 with TRBJ1-5; 8 bases agree with TRBD1. Germline CDR1 and CDR2: MDHEN and SYDVKM. This CDR3 comprises 20 residues. V was clipped by 8 bases and J by 6 bases; unmatched bases: 27. CDR3 in DNA: TGTGCCAGCCCTGAAAAGACCGGACAGGGAAGGTGGACAGTGGGTCAGCCCCAGCATTTT. Encoded protein: CASPEKTGQGRWTVGQPQHF.

The DNA of the CDR3 is TGTGCCTGGAGTGTTGGGACACATGAAAAACTGTTTTTT. It codes for CAWSVGTHEKLFF. The V and J genes are TRBV30 and TRBJ1-4; D might be TRBD1 (6 bases). CDR3 length: 13 residues. V gave up 0 bases and J gave up 6 bases, with 8 bases separating them. Germline V gene lookup returns CDR1 GTSNPN and CDR2 SVGIG (reference sequence).

This clone was picked up a small number of times. CDR3 coding DNA: TGTGCCAGTAGTAGGAGGGAAAAACTGTTTTTT. Translating it yields CASSRREKLFF. The chain carries TRBV19 and TRBJ1-4; D ambiguous. The germline gives CDR1 LNHDA, CDR2 SQIVND (reference sequence). V was shortened by 4 bases and J by 8 bases, with 5 bases between the two germline ends. The CDR3 has 11 amino acids.

J is TRBJ1-6 and V is TRBV7-2; TRBD1 matches 7 bases. The CDR3 extends over 13 amino acids. Germline CDR1 and CDR2: SGHTA and FQGNSA. The V segment lost 4 bases and the J segment 13 bases; nucleotides outside the gene matches: 7. CDR3 region: CASSYQGGRPLHF. CDR3 nucleotide sequence: TGTGCCAGCAGCTACCAGGGGGGTCGTCCCCTCCACTTT.

The chain recombines TRBV5-1 with TRBJ2-3; D unclear. Trimming stripped 6 bases from V and 2 bases from J, with 10 bases between. The germline gives CDR1 SGHRS, CDR2 YFSETQ. The CDR3 extends over 13 amino acids. The CDR3 bases are TGCGCCAGCACTAGTTTGTCCACAGATACGCAGTATTTT. It yields the protein CASTSLSTDTQYF.

This clone was observed a handful of times. The chain uses TRBV9 and TRBJ1-4; tentative D call: TRBD1 (6 bases). The CDR3 has 14 residues. Trimming pared 3 bases from V and 8 bases from J, leaving 14 bases between. Germline V gene sequence: CDR1 SGDLS, CDR2 YYNGEE. CDR3 sequence reads: CASSDRVVGEKLFF. The CDR3, as DNA: TGTGCCAGCAGCGACAGGGTTGTAGGCGAAAAACTGTTTTTT.

This chain links TRBV28 with TRBJ2-5, with D possibly being TRBD2 (7 bases). Trimming left V 5 bases short and J 3 bases short, with 16 bases between. The CDR3 contains 15 residues. CDR1 and CDR2 from the germline V gene are MDHEN and SYDVKM. CDR3 sequence (DNA): TGTGCCAGCAGTCGGGGGGCGGCTCCCAAAGAGACCCAGTACTTC. It specifies CASSRGAAPKETQYF. Supplemented by reference TRBV28 and TRBJ2-5, the full variable domain reads DVKVTQSSRYLVKRTGEKVFLECVQDMDHENMFWYRQDPGLGLRLIYFSYDVKMKEKGDIPEGYSVSREKKERFSLILESASTNQTSMYLCASSRGAAPKETQYFGPGTRLLVL.

V is TRBV7-8 and J is TRBJ1-1; D ambiguous. CDR3 length: 13 amino acids. Trimming left V 5 bases short and J 0 bases short, with 7 bases between. Per germline, CDR1 SGHVS and CDR2 FQNEAQ. The DNA for the CDR3 is TGTGCCAGCAGCCCCGGTCTGAACACTGAAGCTTTCTTT. It translates to CASSPGLNTEAFF. The full variable domain, with the rest looked up from reference TRBV7-8 and TRBJ1-1, is GAGVSQSPRYKVAKRGQDVALRCDPISGHVSLFWYQQALGQGPEFLTYFQNEAQLDKSGLPSDRFFAERPEGSVSTLKIQRTQQEDSAVYLCASSPGLNTEAFFGQGTRLTVV.

The chain recombines TRBV6-5 with TRBJ2-5; tentative D call: TRBD2 (7 bases). V dropped 6 bases and J dropped 4 bases, with 12 bases sitting between them. Germline lookup yields CDR1 MNHEY and CDR2 SVGAGI. There are 13 residues in the CDR3. The CDR3 DNA sequence: TGTGCCAGCAGCCAGGGGAGGGTAGAGACCCAGTACTTC. Residues: CASSQGRVETQYF.

This clone was seen only once. This rearrangement joins TRBV4-1 to TRBJ1-5; unclear D gene. The ends were cut back, 0 bases at V and 7 bases at J, with 7 bases in the middle. There are 13 residues in the CDR3. Germline CDR1 MGHRA, CDR2 YSYEKL. The CDR3 DNA is TGCGCCAGCAGCCAAGAGTACGGGCAGCCCCAGCATTTT. It encodes CASSQEYGQPQHF.

This clone was seen a single time. The chain uses TRBV18 and TRBJ2-1; 8 bases fit TRBD2. This CDR3 is built from 16 residues. Germline loops: CDR1 KGHSH, CDR2 LQKENI. V was pared by 3 bases and J by 5 bases, with 9 bases of the junction left unmatched. The DNA of the CDR3 is TGTGCCAGCTCACCCCGGGGGGGGGCTTCCGACAATGAGCAGTTCTTC. The encoded protein is CASSPRGGASDNEQFF.

This clone was recorded once. The chain uses TRBV5-6 and TRBJ2-7; unclear D gene. Trimming took 0 bases from V and 3 from J, leaving 4 bases between them. In germline, CDR1 is SGHDT, CDR2 YYEEEE. CDR3 length equals 12 residues. In DNA form, the CDR3 reads TGTGCCAGCAGCTTGGAACACTACGAGCAGTACTTC. It yields the protein CASSLEHYEQYF.

The rearrangement joins TRBV5-1 to TRBJ2-1, with 7 bases lining up with TRBD1. J lost 0 bases, V lost 3 bases, and 6 bases had no gene match. CDR1 is SGHRS and CDR2 is YFSETQ in the germline V gene. The CDR3 loop spans 16 amino acids. CDR3 in DNA: TGCGCCAGCAGCTCGGGACAGACGAGCTCCTACAATGAGCAGTTCTTC. This sequence encodes CASSSGQTSSYNEQFF.

This chain uses TRBV5-1 with TRBJ1-4; 10 positions match TRBD1. V shed 2 bases, J shed 7 bases, and the junction held 5 bases outside the gene matches. Germline CDR1 SGHRS, CDR2 YFSETQ. This CDR3 region has 15 residues. This CDR3 reads CASSLMGQGTEKLFF. CDR3 coding DNA: TGCGCCAGCAGCTTAATGGGACAGGGGACTGAAAAACTGTTTTTT.

The V and J genes are TRBV11-2 and TRBJ1-2; D remains unclear. This CDR3 spans 13 amino acids. Trimming pared 1 base from V and 6 bases from J, leaving 9 bases between. Germline CDR1 reads SGHAT; CDR2 reads FQNNGV. The DNA of the CDR3 is TGTGCCAGCAGCTTAGTCGGGGTAGATGGCTACACCTTC. This codes for CASSLVGVDGYTF.

This sequence joins TRBV18 and TRBJ2-2; TRBD1 aligns across 10 bases. This CDR3 spans 15 amino acids. The V and J ends lost 3 bases and 7 bases, in that order; junction bases with no gene match: 5. Germline loops: CDR1 KGHSH, CDR2 LQKENI. CDR3 DNA sequence: TGTGCCAGCTCACCTCGGACAGGGGGAGTCGGGGAGCTGTTTTTT. Residues: CASSPRTGGVGELFF.

The gene calls are TRBV27 and TRBJ2-1, with a weak D call TRBD2 (5 bases). V was clipped by 4 bases and J by 3 bases, with 10 bases between them. Germline-derived CDR1 and CDR2 are MNHEY and SMNVEV (reference sequence). This CDR3 has 14 amino acids. The DNA for the CDR3 is TGTGCCAGCAGTTATGAGGGTCTCTACAATGAGCAGTTCTTC. It specifies CASSYEGLYNEQFF.

This chain uses TRBV28 with TRBJ2-3; D call uncertain. Germline loops: CDR1 MDHEN, CDR2 SYDVKM. Trimming pared 6 bases from V and 5 bases from J, leaving 9 bases between. The CDR3 totals 12 residues. The CDR3 bases are TGTGCCAGCAGCCCCCCTTTAGATACGCAGTATTTT. Amino acid sequence: CASSPPLDTQYF.

This chain connects TRBV18 to TRBJ2-7; 8 nucleotides agree with TRBD1. The trim removed 3 bases at V and 4 bases at J, leaving 11 bases unmatched. CDR3 length equals 16 residues. Germline-derived CDR1 and CDR2 are KGHSH and LQKENI. This CDR3 reads CASSPDRGTGRYEQYF. The CDR3 DNA reads TGTGCCAGCTCACCGGATCGTGGGACAGGACGATACGAGCAGTACTTC.